These 19 T cell receptor beta chains originate from one sample sequenced in a study of early T cells in non-severe SARS-CoV-2 infection. Each CDR3 protein gets one entry after TCRdb re-called the 5' RACE reads with MiXCR. The sample lists under 95,000 distinct CDR3 sequences; about 15% were seen once. The specimen was whole blood. The receptors here all came from an adult who was a healthcare worker with PCR-confirmed SARS-CoV-2 infection or an uninfected control (not recorded which).

There are a few counts of this clonotype. The chain joins TRBV7-2 to TRBJ2-3, with D maybe TRBD2 (5 bases). The germline V and J ends were trimmed by 10 bases and 4 bases, with 18 bases remaining between them. The CDR3 runs 14 residues. Per the germline V gene, CDR1 is SGHTA and CDR2 is FQGNSA. This CDR3 reads CATSRPGSADTQYF. The CDR3 region has the DNA TGTGCCACTTCCCGACCGGGATCGGCAGATACGCAGTATTTT. Combining the CDR3 with reference TRBV7-2 and TRBJ2-3 gives the whole variable domain GAGVSQSPSNKVTEKGKDVELRCDPISGHTALYWYRQSLGQGLEFLIYFQGNSAPDKSGLPSDRFSAERTGGSVSTLTIQRTQQEDSAVYLCATSRPGSADTQYFGPGTRLTVL.

Here the CDR3 reads CASSQDLGGGPDEQYF. The CDR3, as DNA: TGCGCCAGCAGCCAAGATCTAGGGGGAGGGCCCGACGAGCAGTACTTC. This chain uses TRBV4-1 with TRBJ2-7; maybe TRBD2 (7 bases). The germline V gene has CDR1 MGHRA and CDR2 YSYEKL. Between the trimmed V and J ends, which lost 0 bases and 5 bases, there was a span of 17 bases. The CDR3 length is 16 residues.

This clonotype was observed a handful of times. V and J are TRBV7-3 and TRBJ2-1; TRBD2 agrees at 13 bases. Germline V gene lookup returns CDR1 SGHTA and CDR2 FQGTGA. The trim removed 4 bases at V and 8 bases at J, leaving 5 bases unmatched. The CDR3 has 15 residues. CDR3 protein: CASSSGLAGSDEQFF. CDR3 coding DNA: TGTGCCAGCAGCTCGGGACTAGCGGGAAGCGATGAGCAGTTCTTC. Looking up the rest from reference TRBV7-3 and TRBJ2-1 gives the full variable domain: GAGVSQTPSNKVTEKGKYVELRCDPISGHTALYWYRQSLGQGPEFLIYFQGTGAADDSGLPNDRFFAVRPEGSVSTLKIQRTERGDSAVYLCASSSGLAGSDEQFFGPGTRLTVL.

This clonotype was picked up many times. This chain links TRBV9 with TRBJ2-7, with D unclear. Trimming removed 3 bases from V and 5 bases from J, with 18 bases in between. CDR3 length equals 15 residues. Germline assignment: CDR1 SGDLS and CDR2 YYNGEE. The CDR3 bases are TGTGCCAGCAGCGCCACGGCCACAGAGGCCCACGAGCAGTACTTC. It encodes CASSATATEAHEQYF.

This clonotype was observed a few times. The V gene is TRBV10-3, the J gene TRBJ2-4, with 11 nucleotides matching TRBD2. With 10 bases clipped from V and 8 bases from J, the junction kept 1 base outside the gene matches. The CDR3 is 11 residues long. CDR1 is ENHRY, CDR2 SYGVKD, per germline. CDR3 in amino acids: CATTSGDIQYF. The DNA for the CDR3 is TGTGCCACGACTAGCGGGGACATTCAGTACTTC.

This clonotype came up many times. The rearrangement joins TRBV2 to TRBJ2-2; maybe TRBD2 (5 bases). The CDR3 contains 14 residues. V shed 4 bases and J shed 5 bases, with 11 bases lying between them. Germline-derived CDR1 and CDR2 are SNHLY and FYNNEI. CDR3 amino acids: CASSGLRETGELFF. The CDR3 region has the DNA TGTGCCAGCAGTGGACTACGGGAAACCGGGGAGCTGTTTTTT.

This chain links TRBV7-2 with TRBJ2-2; possibly TRBD2 for D (5 bases). This CDR3 comprises 15 residues. The V end was cut by 2 bases, the J end by 4 bases, with 11 bases between. Germline CDR1 SGHTA, CDR2 FQGNSA. The CDR3 nucleotides read TGTGCCAGCAGCTTAAGGGTGGGAGTCACCGGGGAGCTGTTTTTT. It translates to CASSLRVGVTGELFF.

Many counts were recorded for this clonotype. The chain carries TRBV5-1 and TRBJ1-5; TRBD1 matches at 7 bases. Germline lookup yields CDR1 SGHRS and CDR2 YFSETQ. J was trimmed by 6 bases and V by 0 bases; bases with no gene match: 6. This CDR3 is 15 amino acids long. The CDR3 sequence: CASSLGDREGQPQHF. As DNA, the CDR3 is TGCGCCAGCAGCTTGGGCGACAGGGAGGGTCAGCCCCAGCATTTT.

The J gene is TRBJ2-3, the V gene TRBV27; D ambiguous. The V gene lost 9 bases and the J gene lost 6 bases, with 13 bases spanning the gap. The CDR3 runs to 12 residues. Germline CDR1 reads MNHEY; CDR2 reads SMNVEV (reference sequence). The CDR3 loop reads CASSNELDTQYF. The CDR3 nucleotides read TGTGCCAGTTCGAACGAGTTGGATACGCAGTATTTT.

The genes are TRBV20-1 and TRBJ2-7; the D gene could be TRBD1 or TRBD2 (5 bases each). CDR1 is DFQATT, CDR2 SNEGSKA, per germline (reference sequence). This CDR3 is 14 amino acids long. The CDR3 loop reads CSQGRTPEAYEQYF. CDR3 in DNA: TGCAGCCAGGGCCGGACCCCGGAGGCCTACGAGCAGTACTTC.

This clonotype was counted between two and nine times. This rearrangement joins TRBV7-9 to TRBJ1-1, with no clear D. The CDR3 has 13 amino acids. The V and J ends lost 5 bases and 8 bases respectively, with 15 bases between them. Germline V gene lookup returns CDR1 SEHNR and CDR2 FQNEAQ (reference sequence). In nucleotides, the CDR3 is TGTGCCAGCAGCCCATATCGGTCCCAAGAAGCTTTCTTT. Its translation is CASSPYRSQEAFF.

This clonotype was seen repeatedly, ten times or more. The gene calls are TRBV13 and TRBJ1-6; D gene unclear. CDR1 and CDR2 from the germline V gene are PRHDT and FYEKMQ (reference sequence). The CDR3 has 13 amino acids. V was trimmed by 0 bases and J by 7 bases, leaving 4 bases between them. The CDR3 loop reads CASSLGGNSPLHF. The CDR3 DNA reads as TGTGCCAGCAGCTTAGGGGGGAATTCACCCCTCCACTTT.

In DNA, the CDR3 is TGTGCCAGCGGGGATAGCGGGGCCTACGAGCAGTACTTC. Residues: CASGDSGAYEQYF. V usage is TRBV3-1 and J usage is TRBJ2-7; 8 positions match TRBD2. CDR1 and CDR2 from the germline V gene are LGHDT and YNNKEL (reference sequence). Unmatched junction bases numbered 5, after V lost 8 bases and J lost 2 bases. The CDR3 covers 13 residues.

The sample holds a few counts of this clonotype. The rearrangement joins TRBV12-3 or TRBV12-4 to TRBJ2-7; D is perhaps TRBD1 (6 bases). The germline V and J ends were trimmed by 6 bases and 3 bases, with 15 bases remaining between them. The CDR3 spans 14 residues. CDR3 bases: TGTGCCAGCAGCCCTCGGGACACCTACTACGAGCAGTACTTC. Translation gives CASSPRDTYYEQYF.

The chain uses TRBV7-9 and TRBJ2-1; D tentatively reads TRBD1 or TRBD2 (6 bases each). Per germline, CDR1 SEHNR and CDR2 FQNEAQ (reference sequence). This CDR3 comprises 15 residues. V shed 8 bases and J shed 3 bases, with 17 bases lying between them. The CDR3 DNA sequence: TGTGCCAGCGTGGAGGGGGGAGGAAACTACAATGAGCAGTTCTTC. Amino acids: CASVEGGGNYNEQFF.

CDR3 amino acids: CASSVVAGGYNEQFF. CDR3 coding DNA: TGTGCCAGCAGCGTAGTAGCGGGGGGATACAATGAGCAGTTCTTC. The gene calls are TRBV9 and TRBJ2-1, with TRBD2 matching 10 bases. This CDR3 comprises 15 residues. V shed 0 bases, J shed 4 bases, and the junction held 1 base outside the gene matches. The V gene's germline CDR1 is SGDLS and CDR2 YYNGEE. The full variable domain, in which reference TRBV9 and TRBJ2-1 provide the parts outside the CDR3, is DSGVTQTPKHLITATGQRVTLRCSPRSGDLSVYWYQQSLDQGLQFLIQYYNGEERAKGNILERFSAQQFPDLHSELNLSSLELGDSALYFCASSVVAGGYNEQFFGPGTRLTVL.

This clonotype has a handful of counts. The chain is built from TRBV7-9 and TRBJ2-1, with 9 positions matching TRBD1. Germline CDR1 and CDR2: SEHNR and FQNEAQ (reference sequence). The ends lost 4 bases at V and 7 bases at J; junction bases unmatched: 8. The CDR3 is 15 amino acids. The CDR3 sequence is CASSSQGASWNEQFF. The CDR3 DNA reads TGTGCCAGCAGCTCACAGGGGGCGTCATGGAATGAGCAGTTCTTC.

The V gene is TRBV6-6, the J gene TRBJ1-2, with D perhaps TRBD1 (6 bases). This CDR3 region has 14 residues. The V gene's germline CDR1 is MNHNY and CDR2 SVGAGI (reference sequence). With 6 bases removed from V and 2 bases from J, the gap between germline ends came to 13 bases. CDR3: CASSLGRGNYGYTF. The DNA of the CDR3 is TGTGCCAGCAGCCTCGGTAGGGGGAACTATGGCTACACCTTC.

This clonotype has a handful of counts. This rearrangement joins TRBV4-3 to TRBJ2-1, with 16 bases identical to TRBD2. This CDR3 is 18 amino acids long. The germline V gene has CDR1 LGHNA and CDR2 YSLEER. V was clipped by 4 bases and J by 4 bases; unmatched bases: 7. The CDR3 DNA reads as TGCGCCAGCAGCCGGGAGGGACTAGCGGGAGGGACATACAATGAGCAGTTCTTC. This encodes CASSREGLAGGTYNEQFF.